These T cell receptor beta chains were read from a single sample in a study of blood T cell repertoires in COVID-19. Generated by immunoSEQ multiplex PCR, the TCRdb table keeps only in-frame clones and is missing some. The sample records some 120,000 clones, approximately 88% being singletons. Source material: peripheral blood. These receptors all come from a woman between 65 and 79 years old with acute or convalescent COVID-19. Each CDR3 is given with its conserved first and last residue. D genes are given only for firm matches. Not all rows give a size; the values are once, few, many and, for expanded clones, a class.

V	D	length	size	J	DNA	CDR3
TRBV5-4	TRBD2	13	NA	TRBJ2-7	TGTGCCAGCAGCAGAGCGGGGCGAGACGAGCAGTACTTC	CASSRAGRDEQYF
TRBV6-5	TRBD2	15	NA	TRBJ2-7	TGTGCCAGCAGTTACGATCGGACTAGCGACGGTGGGCAGTACTTC	CASSYDRTSDGGQYF
TRBV7-9	NA	15	NA	TRBJ2-4	TGTGCCAGCAGCTCAGGGTTGCGGTTCGCGAACATTCAGTACTTC	CASSSGLRFANIQYF
TRBV5-1	NA	12	NA	TRBJ1-2	TGCGCCAGCAGCTTGGGACAGGACCGCTACACCTTC	CASSLGQDRYTF
TRBV19	TRBD1	13	NA	TRBJ1-2	TGTGCCAGTAGTGGGGACAGATACTATGGCTACACCTTC	CASSGDRYYGYTF
TRBV7-2	TRBD2	15	NA	TRBJ2-7	TGTGCCAGCAGCTTAGGAGTAGCGGGGGGGCGCGAGCAGTACTTC	CASSLGVAGGREQYF
TRBV19	TRBD1	15	NA	TRBJ1-2	TGTGCCAGTATCTTAACAGGGGAAGGGAATCGGGGCTACACCTTC	CASILTGEGNRGYTF
TRBV7-6	TRBD1	16	NA	TRBJ2-5	TGTGCCAGCAGCTTAGCGTCTGGACAGGGGTTGGGGACCCAGTACTTC	CASSLASGQGLGTQYF
TRBV6-5	NA	16	NA	TRBJ1-5	TGTGCCAGCAGTTCAGGAGGAGAGTATAGCAATCAGCCCCAGCATTTT	CASSSGGEYSNQPQHF
TRBV29-1	TRBD1	13	NA	TRBJ1-2	TGCAGCGTTCGGACAGGCTTAGCCTATGGCTACACCTTC	CSVRTGLAYGYTF
TRBV19	TRBD1	15	NA	TRBJ1-2	TGTGCCAGTAGTGCCGGACAGGGCCCCTGGTATGGCTACACCTTC	CASSAGQGPWYGYTF
TRBV18	NA	13	NA	TRBJ2-5	TGTGCCAGCTCACCGTTCAGGGGAGAGACCCAGTACTTC	CASSPFRGETQYF
TRBV5-5	TRBD1	16	NA	TRBJ2-5	TGTGCCAGCAGCTTCCGACAGGGGGCCTCGGGGGAGACCCAGTACTTC	CASSFRQGASGETQYF
TRBV7-6	TRBD1	15	NA	TRBJ1-5	TGTGCCAGCAGCCTGCTCGGAGGGGGCTTTCAGCCCCAGCATTTT	CASSLLGGGFQPQHF
TRBV24-1	NA	16	once	TRBJ2-3	TGTGCCACCTTACAAGGGGCTCCTCCGCTCACAGATACGCAGTATTTT	CATLQGAPPLTDTQYF
TRBV30	NA	14	NA	TRBJ1-1	TGTGCCTGGAGTGTAGGAGGGCGACCCACTGAAGCTTTCTTT	CAWSVGGRPTEAFF
TRBV11-3	TRBD1	16	NA	TRBJ2-3	TGTGCCAGCAGCCCCGGTGGGACAGGGTTGGCGGATACGCAGTATTTT	CASSPGGTGLADTQYF